This is a list of T cell receptor beta chains from one sample in a study of T-cell reconstitution after alpha-beta-depleted transplantation in children. In TCRdb, the PCR reads were re-called with MiXCR into one record per CDR3 protein. This table holds 250,000 to 400,000 distinct CDR3 sequences, around 25% found once. The source was PBMCs, mostly from graft donor cells, collected 180 days after TCRalphabeta/CD19-depleted stem cell transplant. These receptors were taken from a male patient between 10 and 17 years old who had a stem cell transplant for acute lymphoblastic leukemia, so the T cells may come from the graft donor. CDR3s include the opening cysteine and the closing phenylalanine or tryptophan. A D gene is named only where the DNA matches it firmly. Expanded clones are given a class, and other clones once, few, many or no size at all.

size: NA; D: TRBD2; V: TRBV18; J: TRBJ2-7; DNA: TGTGCCAGCTCACCGGGACTAGCGGGGTCCGCCGAGCAGTACTTC; CDR3: CASSPGLAGSAEQYF
size: few; D: TRBD1; V: TRBV12-3/TRBV12-4; J: TRBJ2-4; DNA: TGTGCCAGCAGTCTAGAGGGGGCATCTCTAGCCAAAAACATTCAGTACTTC; CDR3: CASSLEGASLAKNIQYF
size: NA; D: NA; V: TRBV20-1; J: TRBJ2-3; DNA: TGCAGTGCTAGAGCATGGCCAACCTATCTAGCGAGAGTCGGAGATACGCAGTATTTT; CDR3: CSARAWPTYLARVGDTQYF
size: NA; D: NA; V: TRBV5-6; J: TRBJ1-1; DNA: TGTGCCAGCAGATTTGGGACACCGAACACTGAAGCTTTCTTT; CDR3: CASRFGTPNTEAFF
size: few; D: TRBD1; V: TRBV12-3/TRBV12-4; J: TRBJ2-7; DNA: TGTGCCAGCAGTTGGGACAGGACCTACGAGCAGTACTTC; CDR3: CASSWDRTYEQYF
size: NA; D: NA; V: TRBV27; J: TRBJ2-5; DNA: TGTGCCAGCAGCCCAACAGTCCTCTCACAAGAGACCCAGTACTTC; CDR3: CASSPTVLSQETQYF
size: NA; D: NA; V: TRBV9; J: TRBJ2-2; DNA: TGTGCCAGCAGCGCCGGACGGACGGCAATTGCCGGGGAGCTGTTTTTT; CDR3: CASSAGRTAIAGELFF
size: few; D: NA; V: TRBV20-1; J: TRBJ1-5; DNA: TGCAGTGCCATAGGACAGAATCAGCCCCAGCATTTT; CDR3: CSAIGQNQPQHF
size: NA; D: NA; V: TRBV5-1; J: TRBJ1-1; DNA: TGCGCCACGACGGACACCCTGAACACTGAAGCTTTCTTT; CDR3: CATTDTLNTEAFF
size: NA; D: NA; V: TRBV18; J: TRBJ2-7; DNA: TGTGCCAGCTCACGTTCACAGGGCCACGAGCAGTACTTC; CDR3: CASSRSQGHEQYF
size: NA; D: NA; V: TRBV10-3; J: TRBJ2-1; DNA: TGTGCCATCAGGTGGGAGGACAATGAGCAGTTCTTC; CDR3: CAIRWEDNEQFF
size: NA; D: NA; V: TRBV10-2; J: TRBJ1-2; DNA: TGCGCCAGCAACCTGGGGGACCGCGTCTCTGGCTACACCTTC; CDR3: CASNLGDRVSGYTF
size: NA; D: TRBD2; V: TRBV5-5; J: TRBJ2-3; DNA: TGTGCCAGCAGCTCAAGACTAGCGGGATTCCTAGATACGCAGTATTTT; CDR3: CASSSRLAGFLDTQYF
size: NA; D: NA; V: TRBV7-7; J: TRBJ2-7; DNA: TGTGCCAGCAGCTTAGAGGGCCTAGCGATCTACGAGCAGTACTTC; CDR3: CASSLEGLAIYEQYF
size: few; D: TRBD1; V: TRBV6-6; J: TRBJ2-7; DNA: TGTGCCAGTGGGGACAGGGAAGAGCAGTACTTC; CDR3: CASGDREEQYF
size: NA; D: NA; V: TRBV13; J: TRBJ2-5; DNA: TGTGCCAGCAGCTTAGGCCGTGTAGGAGAGACCCAGTACTTC; CDR3: CASSLGRVGETQYF